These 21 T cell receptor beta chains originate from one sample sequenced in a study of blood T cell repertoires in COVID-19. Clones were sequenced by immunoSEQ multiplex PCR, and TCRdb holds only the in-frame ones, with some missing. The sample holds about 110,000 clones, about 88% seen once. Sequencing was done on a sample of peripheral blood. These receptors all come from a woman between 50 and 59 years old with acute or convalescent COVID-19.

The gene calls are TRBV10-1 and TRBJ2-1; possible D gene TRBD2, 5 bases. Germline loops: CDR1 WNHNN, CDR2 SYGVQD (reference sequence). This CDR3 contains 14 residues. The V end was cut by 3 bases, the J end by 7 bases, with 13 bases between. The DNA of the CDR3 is TGCGCCAGCAGTGATTTCCCAGAGCGGAATGAGCAGTTCTTC. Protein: CASSDFPERNEQFF.

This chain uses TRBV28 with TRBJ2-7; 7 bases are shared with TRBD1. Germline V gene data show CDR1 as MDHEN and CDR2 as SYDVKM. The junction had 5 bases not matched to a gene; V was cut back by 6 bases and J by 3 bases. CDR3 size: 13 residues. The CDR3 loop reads CASRPTGLYEQYF. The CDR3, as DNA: TGTGCCAGCAGACCGACAGGGCTCTACGAGCAGTACTTC.

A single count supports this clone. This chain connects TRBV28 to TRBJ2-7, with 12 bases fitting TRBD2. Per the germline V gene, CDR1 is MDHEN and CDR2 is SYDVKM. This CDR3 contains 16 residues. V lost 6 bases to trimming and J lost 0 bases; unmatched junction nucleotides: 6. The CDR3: CASRAGLAGSSYEQYF. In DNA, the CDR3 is TGTGCCAGCAGGGCTGGACTAGCGGGAAGCTCCTACGAGCAGTACTTC.

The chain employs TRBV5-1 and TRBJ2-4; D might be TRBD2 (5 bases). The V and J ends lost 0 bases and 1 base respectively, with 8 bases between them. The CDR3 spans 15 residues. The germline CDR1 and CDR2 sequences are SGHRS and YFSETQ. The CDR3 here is CASSLVGEAKNIQYF. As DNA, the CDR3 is TGCGCCAGCAGCTTGGTTGGGGAGGCCAAAAACATTCAGTACTTC.

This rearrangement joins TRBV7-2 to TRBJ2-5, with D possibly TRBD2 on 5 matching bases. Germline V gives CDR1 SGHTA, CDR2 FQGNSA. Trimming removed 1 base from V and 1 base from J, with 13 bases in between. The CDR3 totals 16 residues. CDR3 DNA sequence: TGTGCCAGCAGCTTAGGGCTAGCTGCTTCCCAAGAGACCCAGTACTTC. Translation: CASSLGLAASQETQYF.

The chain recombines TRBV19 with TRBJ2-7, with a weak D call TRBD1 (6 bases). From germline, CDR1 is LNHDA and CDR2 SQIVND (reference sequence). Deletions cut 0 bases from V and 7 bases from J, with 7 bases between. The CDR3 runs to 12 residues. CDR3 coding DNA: TGTGCCAGTAGTATAGAAGGGGGAGAGCAGTACTTC. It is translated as CASSIEGGEQYF.

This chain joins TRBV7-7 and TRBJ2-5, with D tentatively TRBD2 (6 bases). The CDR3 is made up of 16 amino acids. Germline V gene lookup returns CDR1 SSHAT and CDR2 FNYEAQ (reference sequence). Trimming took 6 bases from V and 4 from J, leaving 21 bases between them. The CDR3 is CASSPNSGPPGETQYF. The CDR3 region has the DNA TGTGCCAGCAGTCCAAATAGCGGACCCCCAGGAGAGACCCAGTACTTC. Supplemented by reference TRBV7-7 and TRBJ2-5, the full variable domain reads GAGVSQSPRYKVTKRGQDVTLRCDPISSHATLYWYQQALGQGPEFLTYFNYEAQPDKSGLPSDRFSAERPEGSISTLTIQRTEQRDSAMYRCASSPNSGPPGETQYFGPGTRLLVL.

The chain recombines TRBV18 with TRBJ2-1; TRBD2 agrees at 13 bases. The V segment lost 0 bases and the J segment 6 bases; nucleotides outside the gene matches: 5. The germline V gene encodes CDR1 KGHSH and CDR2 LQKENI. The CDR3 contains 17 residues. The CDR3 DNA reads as TGTGCCAGCTCACCACCGAACGGACTAGCGGGAGTCAATGAGCAGTTCTTC. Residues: CASSPPNGLAGVNEQFF.

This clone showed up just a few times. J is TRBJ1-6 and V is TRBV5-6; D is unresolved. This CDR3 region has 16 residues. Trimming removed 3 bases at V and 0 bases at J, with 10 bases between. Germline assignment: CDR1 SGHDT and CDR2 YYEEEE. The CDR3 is CASSSRYSSYNSPLHF. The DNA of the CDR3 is TGTGCCAGCAGCTCACGCTACAGCTCCTATAATTCACCCCTCCACTTT.

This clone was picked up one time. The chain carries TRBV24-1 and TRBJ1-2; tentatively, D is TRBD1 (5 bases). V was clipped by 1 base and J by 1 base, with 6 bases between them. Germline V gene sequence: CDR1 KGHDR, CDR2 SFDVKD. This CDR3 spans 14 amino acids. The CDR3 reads CATSDLGVNYGYTF. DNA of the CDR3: TGTGCCACCAGTGATTTAGGGGTTAACTATGGCTACACCTTC.

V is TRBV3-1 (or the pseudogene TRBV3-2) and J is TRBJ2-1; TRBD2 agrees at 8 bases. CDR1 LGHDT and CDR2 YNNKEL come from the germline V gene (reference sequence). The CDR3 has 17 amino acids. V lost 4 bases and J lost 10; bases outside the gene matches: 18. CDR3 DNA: TGTGCCAGCAGCCCGCCTCGGACTAGCCTACCCATAGGGGAGCAGTTCTTC. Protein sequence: CASSPPRTSLPIGEQFF.

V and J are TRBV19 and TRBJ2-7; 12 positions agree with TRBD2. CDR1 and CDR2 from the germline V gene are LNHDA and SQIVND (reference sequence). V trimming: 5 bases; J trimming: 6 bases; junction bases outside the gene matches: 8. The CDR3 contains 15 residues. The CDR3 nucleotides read TGTGCCAGTAGTGTGACTAGCGGGAGCCAGGGCGAGCAGTACTTC. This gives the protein CASSVTSGSQGEQYF.

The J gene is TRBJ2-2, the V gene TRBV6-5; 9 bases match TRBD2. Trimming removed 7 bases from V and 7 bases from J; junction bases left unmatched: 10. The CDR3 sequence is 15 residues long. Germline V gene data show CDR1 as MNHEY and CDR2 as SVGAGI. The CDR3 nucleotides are TGTGCCAGCAAAGGCGGGAGGGCCAAGGGCGGGGAGCTGTTTTTT. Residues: CASKGGRAKGGELFF.

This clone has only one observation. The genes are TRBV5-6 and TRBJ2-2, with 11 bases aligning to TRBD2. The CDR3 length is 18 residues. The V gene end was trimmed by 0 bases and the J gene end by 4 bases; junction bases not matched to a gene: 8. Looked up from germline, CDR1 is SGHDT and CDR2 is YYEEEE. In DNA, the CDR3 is TGTGCCAGCAGCTTGGCAAGACTAGCGGGATCGGGCACCGGGGAGCTGTTTTTT. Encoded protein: CASSLARLAGSGTGELFF.

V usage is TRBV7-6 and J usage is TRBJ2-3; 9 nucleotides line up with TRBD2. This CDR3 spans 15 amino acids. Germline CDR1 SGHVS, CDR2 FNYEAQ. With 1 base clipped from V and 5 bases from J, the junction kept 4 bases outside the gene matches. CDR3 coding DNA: TGTGCCAGCAGCTTAGGCGGGAGGGCTGGAGATACGCAGTATTTT. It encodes CASSLGGRAGDTQYF.

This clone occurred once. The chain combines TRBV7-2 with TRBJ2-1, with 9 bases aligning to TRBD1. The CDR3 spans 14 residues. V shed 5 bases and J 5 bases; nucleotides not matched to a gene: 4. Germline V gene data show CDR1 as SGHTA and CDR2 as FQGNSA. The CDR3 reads CASSPGQGHNEQFF. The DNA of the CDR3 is TGTGCCAGCAGCCCGGGACAGGGCCACAATGAGCAGTTCTTC.

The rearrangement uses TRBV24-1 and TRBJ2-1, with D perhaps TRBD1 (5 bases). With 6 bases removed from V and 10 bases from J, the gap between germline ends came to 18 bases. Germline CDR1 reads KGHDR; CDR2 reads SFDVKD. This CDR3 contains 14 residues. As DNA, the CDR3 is TGTGCCACCAGTTCTTCAGCCAGGGTGGGGGAGCAGTTCTTC. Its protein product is CATSSSARVGEQFF.

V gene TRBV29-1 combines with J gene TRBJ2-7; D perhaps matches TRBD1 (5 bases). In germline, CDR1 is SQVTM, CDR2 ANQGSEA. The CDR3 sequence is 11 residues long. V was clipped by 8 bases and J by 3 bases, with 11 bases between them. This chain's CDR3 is CSIYRSYEQYF. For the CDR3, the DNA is TGCAGCATTTACAGGAGCTACGAGCAGTACTTC.

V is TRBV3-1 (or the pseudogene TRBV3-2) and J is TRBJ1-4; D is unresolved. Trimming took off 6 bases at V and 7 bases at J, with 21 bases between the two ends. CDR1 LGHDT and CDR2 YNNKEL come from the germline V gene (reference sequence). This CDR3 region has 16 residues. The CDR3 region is CASSQRVGGRGEKLFF. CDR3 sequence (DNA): TGTGCCAGCAGTCAAAGGGTGGGAGGTCGTGGTGAAAAACTGTTTTTT.

The CDR3 loop is CASSLSQGAILYGYTF. The DNA of the CDR3 is TGTGCCAGCAGCTTATCCCAGGGGGCTATCTTATATGGCTACACCTTC. The rearrangement links TRBV5-6 to TRBJ1-2; the match to TRBD1 covers 8 bases. The length of the CDR3 is 16 residues. CDR1 and CDR2 (germline): SGHDT, YYEEEE. V lost 2 bases, J lost 5 bases, and 11 bases stayed unmatched.

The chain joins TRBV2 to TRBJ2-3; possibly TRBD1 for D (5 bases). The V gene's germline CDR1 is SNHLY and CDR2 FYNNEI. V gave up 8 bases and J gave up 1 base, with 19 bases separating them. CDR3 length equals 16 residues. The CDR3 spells CASRRQGLTGTDTQYF. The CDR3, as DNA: TGTGCCAGCCGCCGGCAGGGCCTTACGGGCACAGATACGCAGTATTTT. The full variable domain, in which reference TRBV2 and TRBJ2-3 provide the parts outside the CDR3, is EPEVTQTPSHQVTQMGQEVILRCVPISNHLYFYWYRQILGQKVEFLVSFYNNEISEKSEIFDDQFSVERPDGSNFTLKIRSTKLEDSAMYFCASRRQGLTGTDTQYFGPGTRLTVL.